Listed below are T cell receptor beta chains from one sample, sequenced in a study of blood T cell repertoires in COVID-19. TCRdb's copy holds only in-frame clones and misses some; the assay was immunoSEQ multiplex PCR. The data contain a few hundred thousand clones, approximately 86% of them singletons. Sequencing used PBMCs or T cells enriched from blood (not recorded which). The receptor source for this set is a woman in her 50s who had recovered from COVID-19. The CDR3 runs from the conserved cysteine through the conserved F or W. D genes are given only for firm matches. Clone size is given for some rows only: seen once, a few or many times, or a class if the clone is expanded.

.	TRBV4-1	.	TRBJ1-6	CASSRIPPGNSPLHF	TGCGCCAGCAGCCGCATCCCGCCCGGTAATTCACCCCTCCACTTT
.	TRBV4-1	.	TRBJ2-5	CASSQWGLSTQYF	TGCGCCAGCAGCCAATGGGGCTTATCAACCCAGTACTTC
.	TRBV30	.	TRBJ1-1	CAWSKGFQGNTEAFF	TGTGCCTGGAGTAAAGGATTTCAGGGGAACACTGAAGCTTTCTTT
.	TRBV6-5	.	TRBJ1-2	CASRMTANYGYTF	TGTGCCAGCAGGATGACAGCGAACTATGGCTACACCTTC
.	TRBV7-9	.	TRBJ2-1	CASSLVQGSYNEQFF	TGTGCCAGCAGCTTGGTACAGGGATCCTACAATGAGCAGTTCTTC
.	TRBV18	.	TRBJ2-2	CASSPQLSGNTGELFF	TGTGCCAGCTCACCCCAGTTGTCAGGGAACACCGGGGAGCTGTTTTTT
.	TRBV3-1/TRBV3-2	TRBD2	TRBJ2-1	CASSSRGDNEQFF	TGTGCCAGCAGCAGCCGGGGGGACAATGAGCAGTTCTTC
.	TRBV18	.	TRBJ1-2	CASSPTENYGYTF	TGTGCCAGCTCACCCACAGAAAACTATGGCTACACCTTC
medium-sized	TRBV19	TRBD1	TRBJ1-1	CASRSRGMNTEAFF	TGTGCCAGTAGGAGCAGGGGGATGAACACTGAAGCTTTCTTT
.	TRBV5-6	.	TRBJ2-7	CASTLLGTDYEQYF	TGTGCCAGCACCCTTCTCGGAACAGACTACGAGCAGTACTTC
.	TRBV7-2	.	TRBJ1-2	CASSLNGVRYGYTF	TGTGCCAGCAGCTTAAACGGGGTTAGATATGGCTACACCTTC
.	TRBV28	.	TRBJ2-1	CASSFSGYNEQFF	TGTGCCAGCAGTTTCTCGGGCTACAATGAGCAGTTCTTC
.	TRBV7-9	.	TRBJ2-1	CASTSSRGKWSEQFF	TGTGCCAGCACCTCGTCCAGGGGCAAATGGAGTGAGCAGTTCTTC
few	TRBV5-1	.	TRBJ1-2	CASSLASGGYTF	TGCGCCAGCAGCTTGGCCTCGGGGGGCTACACCTTC
few	TRBV7-8	TRBD1	TRBJ2-5	CASSSHSGTASQETQYF	TGTGCCAGCAGCTCCCACTCCGGGACAGCTAGTCAAGAGACCCAGTACTTC
.	TRBV2	TRBD2	TRBJ2-7	CASGGTSGTYEQYF	TGTGCCAGCGGGGGGACTAGCGGGACCTACGAGCAGTACTTC
.	TRBV19	TRBD1	TRBJ2-1	CASSIPMGQGGSEQFF	TGTGCCAGTAGTATCCCTATGGGACAGGGGGGGAGTGAGCAGTTCTTC
.	TRBV5-1	TRBD2	TRBJ2-2	CASSLASGAGELFF	TGCGCCAGCAGCTTGGCTAGCGGGGCCGGGGAGCTGTTTTTT
.	TRBV28	TRBD1	TRBJ1-4	CASSSGQGYQTEKLFF	TGTGCCAGCAGTTCGGGACAGGGCTACCAAACTGAAAAACTGTTTTTT
.	TRBV19	.	TRBJ1-2	CASSLRFEVGYGYTF	TGTGCCAGTAGCCTGAGATTTGAGGTTGGTTATGGCTACACCTTC
.	TRBV27	TRBD1	TRBJ1-2	CASSESGRDRDGYTF	TGTGCCAGCAGCGAAAGTGGCCGGGACAGGGATGGCTACACCTTC
.	TRBV28	.	TRBJ2-7	CASSLKPRFEQYF	TGTGCCAGCAGTTTAAAACCCAGATTCGAGCAGTACTTC
.	TRBV5-1	TRBD2	TRBJ2-3	CASSPITSGIADTQYF	TGCGCCAGCAGCCCGATAACTAGCGGGATAGCAGATACGCAGTATTTT
once	TRBV28	TRBD1	TRBJ1-1	CASSLYPGQGAAQAFF	TGTGCCAGCAGTTTGTATCCGGGACAGGGGGCCGCTCAAGCTTTCTTT
.	TRBV5-1	TRBD2	TRBJ2-1	CASSSTGTSYEQFF	TGCGCCAGCAGCTCAACCGGGACTAGTTATGAGCAGTTCTTC
.	TRBV2	.	TRBJ1-5	CASSSSRASGAQPQHF	TGTGCCAGCAGTAGTAGCCGGGCCTCAGGGGCTCAGCCCCAGCATTTT
.	TRBV5-1	TRBD2	TRBJ2-5	CASSLPSGRTQETQYF	TGCGCCAGCAGCTTACCTAGCGGGAGAACCCAAGAGACCCAGTACTTC
.	TRBV19	.	TRBJ1-1	CASSIRTAWTEAFF	TGTGCCAGTAGTATCCGGACAGCGTGGACTGAAGCTTTCTTT
.	TRBV24-1	TRBD2	TRBJ2-3	CATSDYKGLAGKTDTQYF	TGTGCCACCAGTGATTACAAAGGACTAGCGGGGAAGACAGATACGCAGTATTTT
.	TRBV5-1	TRBD2	TRBJ2-1	CASSRLAGSNDEQFF	TGCGCCAGCAGTCGGCTAGCGGGGAGTAATGATGAGCAGTTCTTC
.	TRBV11-3	TRBD2	TRBJ2-3	CASSPGLGLAATDTQYF	TGTGCCAGCAGCCCTGGGTTGGGACTAGCGGCCACAGATACGCAGTATTTT
.	TRBV14	.	TRBJ2-3	CASSYSRTQYF	TGTGCCAGCAGCTACTCGCGGACGCAGTATTTT
.	TRBV6-5	TRBD2	TRBJ2-7	CASNLDGRSGEQYF	TGTGCCAGCAATCTTGACGGGAGGTCTGGCGAGCAGTACTTC
.	TRBV5-4	TRBD2	TRBJ2-7	CASSEGGQRNTYEQYF	TGTGCCAGCAGTGAGGGAGGGCAGCGGAATACCTACGAGCAGTACTTC
.	TRBV9	.	TRBJ2-5	CASSSGETQYF	TGTGCCAGCAGCTCAGGGGAGACCCAGTACTTC
.	TRBV10-3	TRBD2	TRBJ2-1	CAISASGRLNEQFF	TGTGCCATCAGTGCTAGCGGAAGACTCAATGAGCAGTTCTTC
.	TRBV7-9	.	TRBJ1-1	CASSPTGEIWTRTEAFF	TGTGCCAGCAGCCCCACGGGGGAGATCTGGACCAGGACTGAAGCTTTCTTT
.	TRBV11-1	TRBD2	TRBJ2-1	CASSLGTSGTYNEQFF	TGTGCCAGCAGCTTAGGGACTAGCGGGACCTACAATGAGCAGTTCTTC
few	TRBV28	TRBD1	TRBJ1-6	CASSSLGQGLTSPLHF	TGTGCCAGCAGTTCTCTGGGACAGGGTTTAACTTCACCCCTCCACTTT
.	TRBV11-2	TRBD2	TRBJ2-1	CASSLSGRGGEQFF	TGTGCCAGCAGCTTGAGCGGGAGGGGGGGTGAGCAGTTCTTC
.	TRBV2	.	TRBJ1-1	CASSTARQNTEAFF	TGTGCCAGCAGTACAGCCCGACAGAACACTGAAGCTTTCTTT
.	TRBV3-1/TRBV3-2	.	TRBJ1-2	CASSQREGTRGYTF	TGTGCCAGCAGCCAAAGGGAGGGTACTAGGGGCTACACCTTC